A selection of T cell receptor beta chains follows, all from one sample in a study of blood T cell repertoires in COVID-19. Clones were read by immunoSEQ multiplex PCR, and TCRdb kept only the in-frame ones, dropping some. The sample consists of under 65,000 clones, 87% of them appearing once. The sequenced sample consisted of peripheral blood. The source of these receptors is a woman aged 80 or over with COVID-19, enrolled during active disease. Both conserved end residues are part of each CDR3. D genes are given only for firm matches. Where a row states a size, it is once, few, many or the class of an expanded clone; other rows omit it.

j_call,v_call,clone_size,d_call,cdr3_aa,cdr3_nt
TRBJ2-5,TRBV10-3,-,TRBD2,CAISAGLADGQETQYF,TGTGCCATCAGTGCGGGACTAGCGGACGGCCAAGAGACCCAGTACTTC
TRBJ1-2,TRBV5-1,once,-,CASSLEGTGGYTF,TGCGCCAGCAGCTTGGAAGGTACGGGTGGCTACACCTTC
TRBJ1-5,TRBV6-4,-,TRBD1,CASRATGGNNQPQHF,TGTGCCAGCAGAGCGACAGGGGGCAACAATCAGCCCCAGCATTTT
TRBJ2-1,TRBV12-3/TRBV12-4,-,-,CASKSGAYNEQFF,TGTGCCAGCAAAAGCGGAGCCTACAATGAGCAGTTCTTC
TRBJ2-5,TRBV7-9,-,-,CASSLRLGGSETQYF,TGTGCCAGCAGCTTGAGGCTGGGCGGGTCAGAGACCCAGTACTTC
TRBJ1-1,TRBV12-3/TRBV12-4,-,TRBD1,CASSWGQTEAFF,TGTGCCAGCAGTTGGGGACAGACTGAAGCTTTCTTT
TRBJ1-1,TRBV7-2,-,-,CASLPPRGNTEAFF,TGTGCCAGCTTACCCCCCCGGGGGAACACTGAAGCTTTCTTT
TRBJ2-7,TRBV9,-,-,CASSVGPAAEVYEQYF,TGTGCCAGCAGCGTAGGGCCCGCGGCAGAAGTATACGAGCAGTACTTC
TRBJ1-5,TRBV6-5,-,TRBD1,CASSRGQGAQPQHF,TGTGCCAGCAGTCGAGGACAGGGGGCTCAGCCCCAGCATTTT
TRBJ2-7,TRBV18,-,TRBD1,CASHEQGINEQYF,TGTGCCAGTCACGAACAGGGGATCAACGAGCAGTACTTC
TRBJ1-2,TRBV7-8,-,TRBD1,CASSLRVQGTTNYGYTF,TGTGCCAGCAGCTTGCGTGTACAGGGGACCACTAACTATGGCTACACCTTC
TRBJ2-7,TRBV6-2/TRBV6-3,-,TRBD2,CASSYSRLAGRYYEQYF,TGTGCCAGCAGTTACTCCAGACTAGCCGGAAGGTATTACGAGCAGTACTTC
TRBJ1-5,TRBV15,-,-,CATSRTATGTSNQPQHF,TGTGCCACCAGCAGGACGGCAACAGGAACTAGCAATCAGCCCCAGCATTTT
TRBJ2-7,TRBV6-1,-,TRBD1,CASSEAETGGKKQYF,TGTGCCAGCAGTGAAGCAGAGACAGGGGGCAAAAAGCAGTACTTC
TRBJ2-1,TRBV6-5,-,TRBD1,CASNLGTASYNEQFF,TGTGCCAGCAACTTAGGGACAGCAAGCTACAATGAGCAGTTCTTC
TRBJ1-2,TRBV2,-,TRBD1,CASSDQGEFGYTF,TGTGCCAGCAGTGACCAGGGGGAGTTTGGCTACACCTTC
TRBJ2-5,TRBV19,few,TRBD2,CASSPGSGGGRETQYF,TGTGCCAGTAGTCCCGGTTCGGGGGGGGGCCGGGAGACCCAGTACTTC
TRBJ2-5,TRBV3-1/TRBV3-2,-,-,CASSQVRETQYF,TGTGCCAGCAGCCAAGTCAGAGAGACCCAGTACTTC
TRBJ2-3,TRBV7-9,-,TRBD2,CASSSIPERGGPDTQYF,TGTGCCAGCAGCTCCATCCCGGAGCGGGGGGGCCCAGATACGCAGTATTTT
TRBJ2-2,TRBV5-6,-,TRBD1,CASSLGQGIGTGELFF,TGTGCCAGCAGCTTGGGACAGGGTATTGGCACCGGGGAGCTGTTTTTT
TRBJ1-1,TRBV6-5,-,-,CASSETSGEAFF,TGTGCCAGCTCTGAGACCAGCGGTGAAGCTTTCTTT
TRBJ1-1,TRBV19,-,-,CASSIELQGRITEAFF,TGTGCCAGTAGTATAGAGTTGCAGGGGCGAATAACTGAAGCTTTCTTT
TRBJ2-1,TRBV9,-,-,CASSLGLGDEQFF,TGTGCCAGCAGCCTCGGATTAGGGGATGAGCAGTTCTTC
TRBJ2-3,TRBV7-9,-,TRBD1,CASSPGQGETDTQYF,TGTGCCAGCAGCCCGGGACAGGGGGAGACAGATACGCAGTATTTT
TRBJ2-3,TRBV7-3,-,TRBD1,CASSSTGVSTDTQYF,TGTGCCAGCAGCTCGACAGGGGTTAGCACAGATACGCAGTATTTT
TRBJ1-1,TRBV5-1,-,-,CASSLSMNTEAFF,TGCGCCAGCAGCTTGTCAATGAACACTGAAGCTTTCTTT
TRBJ1-3,TRBV19,-,-,CASRRVAGLTRDTIYF,TGTGCCAGTAGAAGGGTGGCAGGTCTGACGAGGGACACCATATATTTT
TRBJ2-1,TRBV5-1,-,TRBD1,CASSLETGTGLYNEQFF,TGCGCCAGCAGCTTGGAGACCGGGACAGGGCTCTACAATGAGCAGTTCTTC
TRBJ2-3,TRBV19,-,TRBD2,CASTPPVWRGEDTQYF,TGTGCCAGTACCCCGCCGGTTTGGCGGGGGGAAGATACGCAGTATTTT
TRBJ1-5,TRBV12-5,-,-,CASVGGVSTQPQHF,TGTGCTAGTGTGGGAGGAGTAAGTACGCAGCCCCAGCATTTT
TRBJ1-4,TRBV2,-,-,CASSRGLNEKLFF,TGTGCCAGCAGCAGGGGCCTCAATGAAAAACTGTTTTTT
TRBJ2-5,TRBV2,-,TRBD1,CASSTGAAAGETQYF,TGTGCCAGCAGCACAGGGGCGGCAGCAGGGGAGACCCAGTACTTC
TRBJ1-2,TRBV19,-,-,CASSIVQGSYGYTF,TGTGCCAGTAGTATTGTGCAGGGAAGCTATGGCTACACCTTC
TRBJ2-1,TRBV10-3,-,-,CAISETATYNEQFF,TGTGCCATCAGTGAGACCGCGACCTACAATGAGCAGTTCTTC
TRBJ2-1,TRBV19,-,-,CASRSGTSTYNEQFF,TGTGCCAGTAGATCCGGGACTTCGACGTACAATGAGCAGTTCTTC
TRBJ2-3,TRBV27,-,TRBD2,CASSLSLAGGLRTDTQYF,TGTGCCAGCAGTTTATCGTTAGCGGGGGGGCTTAGGACAGATACGCAGTATTTT
TRBJ2-7,TRBV27,-,TRBD2,CASSLGREGYGQYF,TGTGCCAGCAGTTTAGGTAGGGAGGGCTACGGGCAGTACTTC
TRBJ1-2,TRBV10-3,few,-,CAISDDPDTITLGYGYTF,TGTGCCATCAGTGATGACCCGGACACTATCACTCTTGGCTATGGCTACACCTTC
TRBJ2-1,TRBV30,-,TRBD1,CAWSRPGTGGYNEQFF,TGTGCCTGGAGCCGTCCCGGGACAGGGGGATACAATGAGCAGTTCTTC
TRBJ2-1,TRBV7-2,-,TRBD1,CASSPRDRGYNEQFF,TGTGCCAGCAGCCCTCGGGACAGAGGATACAATGAGCAGTTCTTC
TRBJ2-3,TRBV7-2,-,TRBD2,CASSYGLAGAEQYF,TGTGCCAGCAGCTACGGACTAGCGGGGGCCGAGCAGTATTTT
TRBJ1-1,TRBV6-5,-,TRBD1,CASRNRDRGAAFF,TGTGCCAGCAGGAACCGGGACAGGGGGGCAGCTTTCTTT
TRBJ1-2,TRBV12-1,-,-,CASSFYGGLSYGYTF,TGTGCCAGCAGCTTTTACGGGGGGTTGAGCTATGGCTACACCTTC
TRBJ1-1,TRBV2,few,TRBD1,CASSQDRVGTEAFF,TGTGCCAGCAGTCAGGACAGGGTGGGGACTGAAGCTTTCTTT
TRBJ1-5,TRBV5-8,-,-,CASSPDSGNQPQHF,TGTGCCAGCAGCCCTGACAGCGGCAATCAGCCCCAGCATTTT
TRBJ1-1,TRBV6-5,-,-,CASTPWQAVNTEAFF,TGTGCCAGCACGCCCTGGCAGGCCGTGAACACTGAAGCTTTCTTT
TRBJ1-1,TRBV19,-,-,CASSIVGEMNTEAFF,TGTGCCAGTAGTATAGTCGGGGAGATGAACACTGAAGCTTTCTTT
TRBJ2-5,TRBV7-9,-,-,CASSWGQGSQETQYF,TGTGCCAGCAGCTGGGGCCAGGGCTCACAAGAGACCCAGTACTTC
TRBJ1-5,TRBV3-1/TRBV3-2,-,TRBD1,CASSRGTGDQPQHF,TGTGCCAGCAGTCGCGGGACAGGGGACCAGCCCCAGCATTTT
TRBJ2-4,TRBV28,-,TRBD2,CASRTAGVAKNIQYF,TGTGCCAGCAGGACCGCGGGGGTAGCCAAAAACATTCAGTACTTC
TRBJ2-7,TRBV3-1/TRBV3-2,-,-,CASSSGRLYEQYF,TGTGCCAGCAGCTCCGGGAGACTCTACGAGCAGTACTTC
TRBJ1-2,TRBV6-5,-,-,CASSQGVTTYGYTF,TGTGCCAGCAGCCAGGGTGTAACTACCTATGGCTACACCTTC
TRBJ1-1,TRBV27,-,-,CASSLSGARVMTEAFF,TGTGCCAGCAGTTTATCAGGGGCGCGAGTGATGACTGAAGCTTTCTTT
TRBJ2-1,TRBV5-6,-,TRBD2,CASSVSGTRNEQFF,TGTGCCAGCAGCGTATCCGGGACTAGGAATGAGCAGTTCTTC
TRBJ1-1,TRBV7-9,-,TRBD1,CASSRDSYTEAFF,TGTGCCAGCAGCCGGGACAGCTACACTGAAGCTTTCTTT